A selection of T cell receptor beta chains follows, all from one sample in a study of PD-L1 blockade in urothelial cancer. Libraries were prepared by immunoSEQ multiplex PCR; TCRdb keeps only in-frame clonotypes and omits some of them. Among 20,000 to 30,000 clones listed, 86% were seen once. Source: PBMCs, taken around atezolizumab (anti-PD-L1) treatment. The receptors shown here come from a man aged 55 to 69 with urothelial cancer. Both conserved end residues are part of each CDR3.

j_call: TRBJ2-2; v_call: TRBV9; cdr3_aa: CASSAHPRTGELFF
j_call: TRBJ1-4; v_call: TRBV27; cdr3_aa: CASSLSAQINEKLFF
j_call: TRBJ1-1; v_call: TRBV19; cdr3_aa: CASSILSGAGDTEAFF
j_call: TRBJ1-2; v_call: TRBV5-1; cdr3_aa: CASSLAQGMGYGYTF
j_call: TRBJ2-3; v_call: TRBV6-1; cdr3_aa: CASSTGQGGDTQYF
j_call: TRBJ1-3; v_call: TRBV5-6; cdr3_aa: CASSLRRLGGSGNTIYF
j_call: TRBJ2-7; v_call: TRBV5-1; cdr3_aa: CASSQTSGNREQYF
j_call: TRBJ2-2; v_call: TRBV7-7; cdr3_aa: CASSLSSITVDTGELFF
j_call: TRBJ2-1; v_call: TRBV5-1; cdr3_aa: CASSLGLAGLNEQFF
j_call: TRBJ1-2; v_call: TRBV5-1; cdr3_aa: CASTPGQNYGYTF
j_call: TRBJ1-4; v_call: TRBV15; cdr3_aa: CATSRDNAGGEKLFF
j_call: TRBJ2-3; v_call: TRBV4-1; cdr3_aa: CASTQSSSSTDTQYF
j_call: TRBJ1-4; v_call: TRBV7-8; cdr3_aa: CASSFRRGTTNEKLFF
j_call: TRBJ2-3; v_call: TRBV30; cdr3_aa: CAWSRGGTDTQYF
j_call: TRBJ2-1; v_call: TRBV7-6; cdr3_aa: CASSLGQGPQDEQFF
j_call: TRBJ1-2; v_call: TRBV5-1; cdr3_aa: CASSFSLQDYGYTF
j_call: TRBJ1-2; v_call: TRBV18; cdr3_aa: CASSPYIRSDGYTF
j_call: TRBJ1-5; v_call: TRBV5-4; cdr3_aa: CASSLGENQPQHF
j_call: TRBJ2-2; v_call: TRBV13; cdr3_aa: CASSPGQGRNTGELFF
j_call: TRBJ2-1; v_call: TRBV5-1; cdr3_aa: CASSPGLAVGGNEQFF
j_call: TRBJ1-5; v_call: TRBV5-1; cdr3_aa: CASREGTGVQPQHF
j_call: TRBJ2-1; v_call: TRBV6-5; cdr3_aa: CASSSAGQGFINEQFF
j_call: TRBJ1-2; v_call: TRBV7-9; cdr3_aa: CASSMSGDGYTF
j_call: TRBJ2-5; v_call: TRBV14; cdr3_aa: CASSASGGAARTQYF
j_call: TRBJ2-2; v_call: TRBV11-1; cdr3_aa: CASSLSSGRGDTGELFF
j_call: TRBJ2-3; v_call: TRBV5-5; cdr3_aa: CASSFTGTQSTDTQYF
j_call: TRBJ2-7; v_call: TRBV6-5; cdr3_aa: CASSITGTGKKEQYF
j_call: TRBJ2-7; v_call: TRBV7-9; cdr3_aa: CASSLADSSNYEQYF
j_call: TRBJ2-7; v_call: TRBV5-6; cdr3_aa: CASSLGLAGTYEQYF
j_call: TRBJ2-5; v_call: TRBV7-8; cdr3_aa: CASSIIMGLLQETQYF
j_call: TRBJ2-3; v_call: TRBV27; cdr3_aa: CASSSDDRVRGTQYF
j_call: TRBJ1-6; v_call: TRBV19; cdr3_aa: CASRRTGDGSPLHF
j_call: TRBJ2-3; v_call: TRBV6-5; cdr3_aa: CASSYSIAGTPDTQYF
j_call: TRBJ1-1; v_call: TRBV5-1; cdr3_aa: CASSLTRGGNTEAFF
j_call: TRBJ1-2; v_call: TRBV19; cdr3_aa: CASSISDRGDPGYTF
j_call: TRBJ1-1; v_call: TRBV5-1; cdr3_aa: CASSVHFDTEAFF
j_call: TRBJ2-7; v_call: TRBV6-5; cdr3_aa: CASTERNHYEQYF
j_call: TRBJ2-1; v_call: TRBV4-1; cdr3_aa: CASSWRSSYNEQFF
j_call: TRBJ1-3; v_call: TRBV11-2; cdr3_aa: CASSPIGVSGNTIYF
j_call: TRBJ2-2; v_call: TRBV10-3; cdr3_aa: CAISESSSNTGELFF
j_call: TRBJ2-3; v_call: TRBV15; cdr3_aa: CATSGRDTQYF
j_call: TRBJ2-1; v_call: TRBV25-1; cdr3_aa: CASTPTKTPYNEQFF
j_call: TRBJ2-5; v_call: TRBV19; cdr3_aa: CASSHRAPGQRVWTQYF
j_call: TRBJ2-1; v_call: TRBV2; cdr3_aa: CASSGTSGRASYEQFF
j_call: TRBJ2-4; v_call: TRBV19; cdr3_aa: CASSMQDRGSAIQYF